The T cell receptor beta chain described here comes from a study of T cells in Graves' hyperthyroidism and ophthalmopathy. This clonotype showed up many times. The V gene end was trimmed by 5 bases and the J gene end by 1 base; junction bases not matched to a gene: 10. Per the germline V gene, CDR1 is MDHEN and CDR2 is SYDVKM. The CDR3 extends over 16 amino acids. RNA transcripts were the template for amplifying TCR beta CDR3 regions. TCR CDR3 regions were first amplified by RT-PCR with HTBI primers. TCRdb analysed the multiplex PCR reads with MiXCR anew, one entry per CDR3 protein. Of 300,000 to 450,000 distinct CDR3 sequences detected, 14% to 15% appear once; the ten largest clones hold over 25%.

V gene TRBV28 combines with J gene TRBJ2-7; 8 bases align to TRBD2. The sequenced sample was blood. The origin of this receptor is a woman in her 30s with Graves' hyperthyroidism. The CDR3, as DNA: TGTGCCAGCAGTAAACCGGGACTAGGGGCATCCTACGAGCAGTACTTC. Its translation is CASSKPGLGASYEQYF.